This entry is about one TCR beta chain. This clonotype occurred many times. Its cognate antigen has yet to be identified. Qualities for individual bases were not recorded, and no much larger clone is one base off. This sample was sequenced with an Illumina HiSeq 1500. TCRdb redid the processing of the public reads, applying fastp at Q25 and MiXCR, and retained in-frame beta chains. Merged by CDR3 protein, the rows form single entries marked with the most common genes and DNA. This sample is represented by about 210,000 distinct CDR3 sequences; 6% to 8% of them were singletons. Together, the top ten hold under 7% of the sample. Inclusive of the bounding cysteine and phenylalanine, the CDR3 is 16 residues long. Just the 48-base CDR3 DNA is kept, in frame starting at base 1. At the junction V is shortened by 4 bases and J by 2 bases; bases outside the gene matches: 7. Based on the germline V gene (reference sequence), the CDR1 and CDR2 sequences are MNHEY and SMNVEV.

These data originate in a study of T cell repertoires in cytomegalovirus infection (dated by TCRdb to about 2019). At the level of the whole study: Donor HLA type was relevant to the analysis, as public TCR beta signatures indicated carriage of CMV infection together with the matching HLA type. Study-level results and caveats: The ex vivo response was dominated by HLA-C-restricted CMV-specific TCR beta clonotypes, and the single most frequent clonotype in two of eight donors was supplied by these HLA-C-restricted clonotypes. Carriers of CMV infection plus the relevant HLA type were discriminated by the cumulative frequency of public TCR beta family members in the study cohort and in an independent roughly 400-donor cohort.

The chain is made from TRBV27 and TRBJ1-4, and TRBD1 aligns with 7 junction nucleotides. Material: PBMCs. This receptor was identified in a human donor in good health (CMV status not recorded). Some clones in this sample may be carry-over from other donors' samples. The CDR3 here reads CASSSQTGVTNEKLFF. The DNA reads as follows: TGTGCCAGCAGTTCCCAAACAGGGGTTACTAATGAAAAACTGTTTTTT.